Here is one TCR beta chain with its context. The target antigen is unknown. This record comes from a study of cytomegalovirus exposure and HLA in healthy donors. About the study: A previous analysis identified 95 million to 120 million unique TCR beta sequences derived from about 180 million T cells. Drawn from HLA-typed donors, 80 million to 100 million unique TCRs were held in an early data release.

13 Jbeta primers and 60 Vbeta primers were used for the PCR. Data came from immunoSEQ multiplex PCR; TCRdb stores just in-frame clones and leaves some out. The sample contains about 160,000 clones, roughly 80% of which appear only once. Overall study results and limits: An observed cluster of highly shared sequence variants was recorded as a likely sequencing artifact. Based on reports, TCR beta sequences accurately predicted HLA-A and HLA-B alleles for most subjects.

V was pared by 3 bases and J by 7 bases, with 13 bases between. The CDR3 has 14 residues. CDR1 is LNHDA, CDR2 SQIVND, per germline (reference sequence). The sequence came from a man between 50 and 59 years old in good health and CMV-seropositive. The V call is TRBV19, the J call TRBJ1-5, with D possibly TRBD1 on 5 matching bases. The sequenced sample was PBMCs. CDR3 region: CASSMTPGNQPQHF. The DNA of the CDR3 is TGTGCCAGTAGTATGACCCCAGGGAACCAGCCCCAGCATTTT.